The rows below give T cell receptor beta chains drawn from one sample of a study of cytomegalovirus exposure and HLA in healthy donors. Using immunoSEQ multiplex PCR, the repertoire was profiled, and TCRdb retains in-frame clones only, with some absent. Of fewer than 200,000 clones listed, approximately 89% are singletons. The sequencing input was PBMCs. The source is a woman younger than 35 in good health and CMV-seropositive. Both conserved end residues are part of each CDR3. Fields, in order: clone size, D gene, J gene, V gene, CDR3 DNA, CDR3 protein. The D gene is left open where the match is weak. Clone size is not always given. Where it is, it says once, few, many or a class for expanded clones.

clone size: once
D gene: TRBD1
J gene: TRBJ2-4
V gene: TRBV18
CDR3 DNA: TGTGCCAGCTCACAACGCGAGAGGACAGGGAAAAACATTCAGTACTTC
CDR3 protein: CASSQRERTGKNIQYF

clone size: .
D gene: .
J gene: TRBJ1-4
V gene: TRBV13
CDR3 DNA: TGTGCCAGCAGCCCCCGGACAGATATCTCTAATGAAAAACTGTTTTTT
CDR3 protein: CASSPRTDISNEKLFF

clone size: .
D gene: .
J gene: TRBJ2-7
V gene: TRBV10-3
CDR3 DNA: TGTGCCATCAGCTCCGGCATAGACAGTTACGAGCAGTACTTC
CDR3 protein: CAISSGIDSYEQYF

clone size: .
D gene: .
J gene: TRBJ2-7
V gene: TRBV11-2
CDR3 DNA: TGTGCCAGCAGCTTAGCCAACCAATGGACAAGGCCCACCTACGAGCAGTACTTC
CDR3 protein: CASSLANQWTRPTYEQYF

clone size: .
D gene: TRBD1
J gene: TRBJ2-7
V gene: TRBV4-3
CDR3 DNA: TGCGCCAGCAGCTCCGGGACAGGGGCCGTTTACGAGCAGTACTTC
CDR3 protein: CASSSGTGAVYEQYF

clone size: once
D gene: .
J gene: TRBJ2-7
V gene: TRBV6-1
CDR3 DNA: TGTGCCAGCAGTGAAAGGTGGGAGGCTGACGAGCAGTACTTC
CDR3 protein: CASSERWEADEQYF

clone size: .
D gene: TRBD2
J gene: TRBJ2-7
V gene: TRBV23-1
CDR3 DNA: TGCGCCAGCAGTCAGCGGGAGGGCCCCTACGAGCAGTACTTC
CDR3 protein: CASSQREGPYEQYF

clone size: .
D gene: TRBD2
J gene: TRBJ2-1
V gene: TRBV4-3
CDR3 DNA: TGCGCCAGCAGCAGGCGGGAGACCTACAATGAGCAGTTCTTC
CDR3 protein: CASSRRETYNEQFF

clone size: .
D gene: .
J gene: TRBJ2-7
V gene: TRBV7-9
CDR3 DNA: TGTGCCAGCAGCTCTGGGGGGATACAAGATGTTCAGCAGTACTTC
CDR3 protein: CASSSGGIQDVQQYF

clone size: .
D gene: TRBD1
J gene: TRBJ1-1
V gene: TRBV19
CDR3 DNA: TGTGCCAGTGGGGCGAGGGGGCAAAGGACTGAAGCTTTCTTT
CDR3 protein: CASGARGQRTEAFF

clone size: .
D gene: TRBD1
J gene: TRBJ1-2
V gene: TRBV7-3
CDR3 DNA: TGTGCCAGCAGCCCCCAGGGGGCTAATGGCTACACCTTC
CDR3 protein: CASSPQGANGYTF

clone size: .
D gene: TRBD2
J gene: TRBJ2-1
V gene: TRBV19
CDR3 DNA: TGTGCCAGTAGTATATCAGCGGGAGTAGGCCATGAGCAGTTCTTC
CDR3 protein: CASSISAGVGHEQFF

clone size: .
D gene: .
J gene: TRBJ2-1
V gene: TRBV19
CDR3 DNA: TGTGCCAGTAGTAAACGAGGCAATGAGCAGTTCTTC
CDR3 protein: CASSKRGNEQFF

clone size: .
D gene: .
J gene: TRBJ1-2
V gene: TRBV10-3
CDR3 DNA: TGTGCCATCAGTGAGTCGAGTTCTATCTATGGCTACACCTTC
CDR3 protein: CAISESSSIYGYTF

clone size: .
D gene: TRBD2
J gene: TRBJ2-5
V gene: TRBV9
CDR3 DNA: TGTGCCAGCAGCGATGCGGCGGGAGCTCCTCAAGAGACCCAGTACTTC
CDR3 protein: CASSDAAGAPQETQYF

clone size: .
D gene: TRBD2
J gene: TRBJ2-2
V gene: TRBV12-5
CDR3 DNA: TGTGCTAGTGTCGCGGGAGTGGCCGGGGAGCTGTTTTTT
CDR3 protein: CASVAGVAGELFF

clone size: .
D gene: .
J gene: TRBJ1-1
V gene: TRBV20-1
CDR3 DNA: TGCAGTGCGGGGGGGAACACTGAAGCTTTCTTT
CDR3 protein: CSAGGNTEAFF

clone size: .
D gene: TRBD2
J gene: TRBJ2-7
V gene: TRBV28
CDR3 DNA: TGTGCCAGCAGGCGCCCCCGGGGAGCGGGAGTTATCATCAACGAGCAGTACTTC
CDR3 protein: CASRRPRGAGVIINEQYF

clone size: .
D gene: TRBD1
J gene: TRBJ2-7
V gene: TRBV27
CDR3 DNA: TGTGCCAGCGCTTCTAGTCCCGGGACAGGCTCCTATGCACACTTC
CDR3 protein: CASASSPGTGSYAHF

clone size: once
D gene: TRBD1
J gene: TRBJ1-1
V gene: TRBV6-6
CDR3 DNA: TGTGCCAGCAGCCGACAGGGCAAAAAGAACACTGAAGCTTTCTTT
CDR3 protein: CASSRQGKKNTEAFF

clone size: .
D gene: TRBD1
J gene: TRBJ1-1
V gene: TRBV6-5
CDR3 DNA: TGTGCCAGCAGTTATTGGACAGGGAACACTGAAGCTTTCTTT
CDR3 protein: CASSYWTGNTEAFF

clone size: .
D gene: .
J gene: TRBJ2-1
V gene: TRBV11-2
CDR3 DNA: TGTGCCAGCAGCTTACCCCGGACAGCTCTGCAGTTCTTC
CDR3 protein: CASSLPRTALQFF

clone size: few
D gene: .
J gene: TRBJ1-3
V gene: TRBV10-1
CDR3 DNA: TGCGCCAGCAGTGAAGGAGTCTCTGGAAACACCATATATTTT
CDR3 protein: CASSEGVSGNTIYF

clone size: .
D gene: .
J gene: TRBJ2-1
V gene: TRBV5-4
CDR3 DNA: TGTGCCAGCAGCTTAAAAACAGGTTCCTACAATGAGCAGTTCTTC
CDR3 protein: CASSLKTGSYNEQFF

clone size: .
D gene: TRBD2
J gene: TRBJ2-1
V gene: TRBV7-3
CDR3 DNA: TGTGCCAGCAGCGAAGATGTGTTTAGCGGGAGGGTTACTTACAATGAGCAGTTCTTC
CDR3 protein: CASSEDVFSGRVTYNEQFF

clone size: .
D gene: .
J gene: TRBJ2-5
V gene: TRBV4-1
CDR3 DNA: TGCGCCAGCAGCCAAGTTGTTGAGGGATCTTATTGGGAGACCCAGTACTTC
CDR3 protein: CASSQVVEGSYWETQYF

clone size: .
D gene: .
J gene: TRBJ2-7
V gene: TRBV4-3
CDR3 DNA: TGCGCCAGCAGCCAAGAAAAAGGGGGCTACGAGCAGTACTTC
CDR3 protein: CASSQEKGGYEQYF

clone size: .
D gene: TRBD1
J gene: TRBJ2-1
V gene: TRBV5-6
CDR3 DNA: TGTGCCAGCAGCTTTCTCGGACAGGAGAACATATACAATGAGCAGTTCTTC
CDR3 protein: CASSFLGQENIYNEQFF

clone size: .
D gene: TRBD2
J gene: TRBJ2-7
V gene: TRBV4-1
CDR3 DNA: TGCGCCAGCAGCCAAGATGCGGGGGCCTACGAGCAGTACTTC
CDR3 protein: CASSQDAGAYEQYF

clone size: .
D gene: .
J gene: TRBJ1-3
V gene: TRBV7-8
CDR3 DNA: TGTGCCAGCAGCCTCAGGACAGCTGGAAACACCATATATTTT
CDR3 protein: CASSLRTAGNTIYF

clone size: .
D gene: .
J gene: TRBJ2-3
V gene: TRBV30
CDR3 DNA: TGTGCCTGGAGTGGCACCCCCCGAGCGGGTCCCACAGATACGCAGTATTTT
CDR3 protein: CAWSGTPRAGPTDTQYF

clone size: .
D gene: TRBD1
J gene: TRBJ1-2
V gene: TRBV7-9
CDR3 DNA: TGTGCCAGCAGCTCGACAGGGGCCCATGGCTACACCTTC
CDR3 protein: CASSSTGAHGYTF

clone size: .
D gene: TRBD1
J gene: TRBJ2-3
V gene: TRBV18
CDR3 DNA: TGTGCCAGCTCACCACCCCGGACAGGGGTGGTTACGCAGTATTTT
CDR3 protein: CASSPPRTGVVTQYF

clone size: .
D gene: .
J gene: TRBJ2-6
V gene: TRBV11-2
CDR3 DNA: TGTGCCAGCAGCTTCTCGTTGGAGAGGCTCTCTGGGGCCAACGTCCTGACTTTC
CDR3 protein: CASSFSLERLSGANVLTF

clone size: .
D gene: .
J gene: TRBJ1-1
V gene: TRBV5-1
CDR3 DNA: TGCGCCAGCAGCGAACAGACCCCGAACACTGAAGCTTTCTTT
CDR3 protein: CASSEQTPNTEAFF

clone size: once
D gene: .
J gene: TRBJ2-3
V gene: TRBV14
CDR3 DNA: TGTGCCAGCAGCCCTATAAGTCGGACGCAGTATTTT
CDR3 protein: CASSPISRTQYF

clone size: .
D gene: TRBD1
J gene: TRBJ2-3
V gene: TRBV30
CDR3 DNA: TGTGCCTGGAGAAAGGGACAGCTGACAGATACGCAGTATTTT
CDR3 protein: CAWRKGQLTDTQYF

clone size: .
D gene: TRBD2
J gene: TRBJ2-1
V gene: TRBV27
CDR3 DNA: TGTGCCAGCAGTTTTGTCGGGAGGTACAATGAGCAGTTCTTC
CDR3 protein: CASSFVGRYNEQFF

clone size: .
D gene: .
J gene: TRBJ1-2
V gene: TRBV29-1
CDR3 DNA: TGCAGCGCAGGGGAAAGGACAGACTACTATGGCTACACCTTC
CDR3 protein: CSAGERTDYYGYTF

clone size: .
D gene: .
J gene: TRBJ2-2
V gene: TRBV9
CDR3 DNA: TGTGCCAGCAGCGTGCCCCGTAGCGGGAACACCGGGGAGCTGTTTTTT
CDR3 protein: CASSVPRSGNTGELFF

clone size: .
D gene: .
J gene: TRBJ2-3
V gene: TRBV19
CDR3 DNA: TGTGCCAGTAGTAAAAACCCTCCGGGGGCAGATACGCAGTATTTT
CDR3 protein: CASSKNPPGADTQYF

clone size: .
D gene: .
J gene: TRBJ1-4
V gene: TRBV29-1
CDR3 DNA: TGCAGCGTTGAAGAACCTACAACTAATGAAAAACTGTTTTTT
CDR3 protein: CSVEEPTTNEKLFF

clone size: .
D gene: .
J gene: TRBJ2-3
V gene: TRBV11-3
CDR3 DNA: TGTGCCAGCAGCTTTGGACAGAGCACAGATACGCAGTATTTT
CDR3 protein: CASSFGQSTDTQYF

clone size: .
D gene: TRBD1
J gene: TRBJ2-2
V gene: TRBV2
CDR3 DNA: TGTGCCAGCAGAAAGGGACAGCTCCCCGGCAGGGAGCTGTTTTTT
CDR3 protein: CASRKGQLPGRELFF

clone size: .
D gene: TRBD1
J gene: TRBJ2-2
V gene: TRBV7-9
CDR3 DNA: TGTGCCAGCAGCTGGGGACAGCTAGACTCGAACACCGGGGAGCTGTTTTTT
CDR3 protein: CASSWGQLDSNTGELFF

clone size: once
D gene: TRBD2
J gene: TRBJ2-7
V gene: TRBV27
CDR3 DNA: TGTGCCAGCAGTTCCCCGACTAGCCTTAGGTACGAGCAGTACTTC
CDR3 protein: CASSSPTSLRYEQYF

clone size: .
D gene: TRBD1
J gene: TRBJ2-7
V gene: TRBV7-9
CDR3 DNA: TGTGCCAGCAGCTTATCGTGGGACAGGAGGGGCGAGCAGTACTTC
CDR3 protein: CASSLSWDRRGEQYF

clone size: .
D gene: .
J gene: TRBJ1-1
V gene: TRBV20-1
CDR3 DNA: TGCAGTGCTCGGGAGAACACTGAAGCTTTCTTT
CDR3 protein: CSARENTEAFF

clone size: .
D gene: .
J gene: TRBJ1-5
V gene: TRBV21-1
CDR3 DNA: TGTGCCAGCAGTAAAGGTTCCGGGGAGGAGGTTCAGCCCCAGCATTTT
CDR3 protein: CASSKGSGEEVQPQHF

clone size: .
D gene: TRBD1
J gene: TRBJ1-2
V gene: TRBV6-6
CDR3 DNA: TGTGCCAGCAGTTTGGGGGACAGGGACTATGGCTACACCTTC
CDR3 protein: CASSLGDRDYGYTF